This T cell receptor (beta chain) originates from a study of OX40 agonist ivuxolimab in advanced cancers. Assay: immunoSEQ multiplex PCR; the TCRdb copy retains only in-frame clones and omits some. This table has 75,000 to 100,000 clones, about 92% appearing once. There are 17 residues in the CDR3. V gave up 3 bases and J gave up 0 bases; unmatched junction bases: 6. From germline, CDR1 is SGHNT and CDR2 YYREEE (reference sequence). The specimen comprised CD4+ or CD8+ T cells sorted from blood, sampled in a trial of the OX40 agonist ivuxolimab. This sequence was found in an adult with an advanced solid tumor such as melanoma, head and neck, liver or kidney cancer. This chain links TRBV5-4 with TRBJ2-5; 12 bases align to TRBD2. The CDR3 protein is CASSSPGLAGYQETQYF. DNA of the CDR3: TGTGCCAGCAGCTCCCCTGGACTAGCGGGGTACCAAGAGACCCAGTACTTC.